Following are 27 T cell receptor beta chains from one sample sequenced in a study of blood T cell repertoires in COVID-19 (dated by TCRdb to 2020 to 2021). Library generation was performed with the immunoSEQ multiplex PCR assay. The table comes from immuneACCESS by way of TCRdb, which keeps in-frame sequences with V and J called. Part of the clones is missing from these tables; in studies checked, under half for an unresolved V gene and the rest for unknown reasons. Recorded for this sample are 250,000 or so clones; over 75% of them occurred a single time. The top ten constitute about 1.9% of the sample. The specimen sequenced was PBMCs or T cells enriched from blood (not recorded which). The receptors shown here come from a woman aged 45-65 years who had recovered from COVID-19.

The chain carries TRBV12-5 and TRBJ1-4; D gene unclear. The CDR3 covers 13 residues. The germline V gene has CDR1 LGHNT and CDR2 FRNRAP. Trimming removed 5 bases at V and 6 bases at J, with 10 bases between. CDR3 protein: CASGQGGYEKLFF. CDR3 in DNA: TGTGCTAGTGGTCAAGGAGGATATGAAAAACTGTTTTTT.

CDR3 protein: CASSQEWRGGYNEQFF. The CDR3 DNA reads as TGTGCCAGCAGCCAAGAATGGCGGGGTGGATACAATGAGCAGTTCTTC. This chain uses TRBV3-1 (or the pseudogene TRBV3-2) with TRBJ2-1; maybe TRBD2 (6 bases). V shed 0 bases and J shed 4 bases, with 13 bases lying between them. The CDR3 consists of 16 residues. Per the germline V gene, CDR1 is LGHDT and CDR2 is YNNKEL (reference sequence).

The chain recombines TRBV5-1 with TRBJ1-6, with D possibly TRBD1 on 6 matching bases. Trimming pared 0 bases from V and 9 bases from J, leaving 13 bases between. CDR1 is SGHRS and CDR2 is YFSETQ in the germline V gene. The CDR3 length is 15 residues. The CDR3 DNA reads as TGCGCCAGCAGCTTGGATGGGACAAACGGTTCACCCCTCCACTTT. Residues: CASSLDGTNGSPLHF.

This clone was recorded once. The chain employs TRBV18 and TRBJ1-3; D gene uncertain. CDR3 size: 15 residues. Trimming cost V 0 bases and J 1 base, with 7 bases left between them. Germline V gives CDR1 KGHSH, CDR2 LQKENI. CDR3 amino acids: CASSPPAGSGNTIYF. CDR3 nucleotide sequence: TGTGCCAGCTCACCACCGGCGGGGTCTGGAAACACCATATATTTT.

V and J are TRBV13 and TRBJ2-5; a weak D match, TRBD2 (5 bases). The ends were cut back, 1 base at V and 7 bases at J, with 10 bases in the middle. CDR1 PRHDT and CDR2 FYEKMQ come from the germline V gene (reference sequence). The CDR3 runs to 13 residues. The CDR3 nucleotides read TGTGCCAGCAGCTTAGCGGAACGGGGGACCCAGTACTTC. Its protein product is CASSLAERGTQYF.

Worth noting for this clone: Other DNA variants within this sample encode the same CDR3. The J gene is TRBJ1-1, the V gene TRBV18, with TRBD1 matching 8 bases. V trimming: 9 bases; J trimming: 1 base; junction bases outside the gene matches: 1. Germline CDR1 reads KGHSH; CDR2 reads LQKENI. The CDR3 is 12 amino acids. The CDR3 loop reads CASGQGNTEAFF. DNA for the CDR3: TGTGCCAGTGGACAGGGGAACACTGAAGCTTTCTTT. Full variable domain (missing parts from reference TRBV18 and TRBJ1-1): NAGVMQNPRHLVRRRGQEARLRCSPMKGHSHVYWYRQLPEEGLKFMVYLQKENIIDESGMPKERFSAEFPKEGPSILRIQQVVRGDSAAYFCASGQGNTEAFFGQGTRLTVV.

The V and J genes are TRBV3-1 (or the pseudogene TRBV3-2) and TRBJ2-7; 8 positions agree with TRBD2. With V trimmed by 2 bases and J by 1 base, 16 bases remained unmatched. The germline gives CDR1 LGHDT, CDR2 YNNKEL (reference sequence). This CDR3 has 19 residues. The CDR3 DNA reads as TGTGCCAGCAGCCAACGGGGGGGGGTTTTTAGTCCAACTTCCTACGAGCAGTACTTC. It codes for CASSQRGGVFSPTSYEQYF.

This clone was counted only a few times. CDR3 bases: TGTGCCAGCAGCAGACAGGGCTCCGAGCAGTTCTTC. Its protein is CASSRQGSEQFF. V and J are TRBV9 and TRBJ2-1; 7 bases line up with TRBD1. Germline V gene lookup returns CDR1 SGDLS and CDR2 YYNGEE. This CDR3 contains 12 residues. Unmatched junction bases numbered 5, after V lost 4 bases and J lost 10 bases.

This clone showed up just once. The chain joins TRBV6-1 to TRBJ1-1; D possibly corresponds to TRBD1 (6 bases). The ends were cut back, 2 bases at V and 5 bases at J, with 21 bases in the middle. Germline CDR1 MNHNS, CDR2 SASEGT. The CDR3 extends over 17 amino acids. CDR3 sequence (DNA): TGTGCCAGCAGTGAATCGTATTGGGGGGGGCGATTAACTGAAGCTTTCTTT. Translating it yields CASSESYWGGRLTEAFF.

The rearrangement uses TRBV19 and TRBJ2-7; 8 nucleotides line up with TRBD2. V trimming: 6 bases; J trimming: 4 bases; junction bases outside the gene matches: 8. The CDR3 length is 14 residues. The germline gives CDR1 LNHDA, CDR2 SQIVND (reference sequence). For the CDR3, the DNA is TGTGCCAGTAGGCAAGCGGGAGCCATGTACGAGCAGTACTTC. Its translation is CASRQAGAMYEQYF.

Details on this clone: One end of the junction varies from germline; a read error may be responsible. The V gene is TRBV18, the J gene TRBJ1-3, with 7 bases aligning to TRBD1. Per germline, CDR1 KGHSH and CDR2 LQKENI. This CDR3 region has 16 residues. The CDR3 is CASSPQGRATGNTIYF. CDR3 DNA: TGTGCCAGCTCCCCACAGGGGAGGGCTACTGGAAACACCATATATTTT.

In this sample, this clone turned up once. The rearrangement uses TRBV7-2 and TRBJ2-1, with D possibly TRBD2 on 5 matching bases. CDR1 is SGHTA, CDR2 FQGNSA, per germline. The CDR3 consists of 14 residues. V was trimmed by 2 bases and J by 8 bases, leaving 13 bases between them. DNA of the CDR3: TGTGCCAGCAGCTTAAACTTCGGGATGTATGAGCAGTTCTTC. Its protein product is CASSLNFGMYEQFF.

This clone has a handful of counts. The chain has TRBV3-1 (or the pseudogene TRBV3-2) and TRBJ1-2; D gene ambiguous. The CDR3 is 13 amino acids. Between the trimmed V and J ends, which lost 4 bases and 7 bases, there was a span of 13 bases. Germline CDR1 and CDR2: LGHDT and YNNKEL (reference sequence). CDR3 protein: CASSPGEWSGYTF. The CDR3 DNA follows: TGTGCCAGCAGCCCTGGGGAGTGGTCTGGCTACACCTTC.

This sequence joins TRBV5-1 and TRBJ1-6; maybe TRBD1 (6 bases). The germline gives CDR1 SGHRS, CDR2 YFSETQ. The CDR3 runs to 14 residues. V lost 4 bases and J lost 7, with 12 bases in between. CDR3 in amino acids: CASSPGQPNSPLHF. The DNA of the CDR3 is TGCGCCAGCAGCCCCGGACAGCCAAATTCACCCCTCCACTTT.

The chain combines TRBV5-6 with TRBJ2-1, with D unresolved. V dropped 4 bases and J dropped 12 bases, with 14 bases sitting between them. The CDR3 consists of 12 residues. The germline gives CDR1 SGHDT, CDR2 YYEEEE. The CDR3, as DNA: TGTGCCAGCAGCCTCGGTCCGAGGAGGCAGTTCTTC. This gives the protein CASSLGPRRQFF.

V gene TRBV29-1 combines with J gene TRBJ2-6; D is unclear. Looked up from germline, CDR1 is SQVTM and CDR2 is ANQGSEA. There are 15 residues in the CDR3. Trimming removed 1 base at V and 4 bases at J, with 11 bases between. CDR3 region: CSVEGDSEGANVLTF. The CDR3 nucleotides are TGCAGCGTTGAAGGAGACTCGGAAGGGGCCAACGTCCTGACTTTC. Looking up the rest from reference TRBV29-1 and TRBJ2-6 gives the full variable domain: SAVISQKPSRDICQRGTSLTIQCQVDSQVTMMFWYRQQPGQSLTLIATANQGSEATYESGFVIDKFPISRPNLTFSTLTVSNMSPEDSSIYLCSVEGDSEGANVLTFGAGSRLTVL.

V and J are TRBV9 and TRBJ1-3; perhaps TRBD1 as D (5 bases). CDR1 is SGDLS and CDR2 is YYNGEE in the germline V gene. CDR3 length: 18 residues. The germline V and J ends were trimmed by 0 bases and 2 bases, with 18 bases remaining between them. The CDR3 loop reads CASSVDSSGWMAGNTIYF. DNA for the CDR3: TGTGCCAGCAGCGTAGATTCTTCAGGGTGGATGGCTGGAAACACCATATATTTT.

This chain uses TRBV15 with TRBJ1-2; no clear D. Per the germline V gene, CDR1 is LNHNV and CDR2 is YYDKDF (reference sequence). The CDR3 consists of 14 residues. The V end was cut by 5 bases, the J end by 0 bases, with 10 bases between. The CDR3 DNA reads as TGTGCCACCAGCCGAGGGTCGGCTAACTATGGCTACACCTTC. It codes for CATSRGSANYGYTF.

The chain recombines TRBV19 with TRBJ2-3; D ambiguous. Germline CDR1 and CDR2: LNHDA and SQIVND (reference sequence). V was clipped by 6 bases and J by 0 bases, with 10 bases between them. The CDR3 has 14 residues. The CDR3 bases are TGTGCCAGTAGCCCAGATTCTAGCACAGATACGCAGTATTTT. Translation: CASSPDSSTDTQYF.

The chain joins TRBV11-2 to TRBJ1-5, with D tentatively TRBD1 (6 bases). Trimming took off 5 bases at V and 4 bases at J, with 21 bases between the two ends. The germline CDR1 and CDR2 sequences are SGHAT and FQNNGV. CDR3 length: 17 residues. CDR3 sequence: CASSAWGGARENQPQHF. CDR3 in DNA: TGTGCCAGCAGCGCCTGGGGGGGGGCCCGAGAAAATCAGCCCCAGCATTTT.

In this sample, this clone turned up once. V gene TRBV6-5 combines with J gene TRBJ2-1; 7 bases are shared with TRBD2. V was pared by 0 bases and J by 8 bases, with 10 bases of the junction left unmatched. The CDR3 is 16 residues long. Germline assignment: CDR1 MNHEY and CDR2 SVGAGI. The CDR3 protein is CASSYSPAPGGHEQFF. The CDR3 DNA reads as TGTGCCAGCAGTTACTCCCCAGCCCCGGGAGGCCATGAGCAGTTCTTC.

The rearrangement joins TRBV27 to TRBJ1-4; D remains ambiguous. Germline V gene sequence: CDR1 MNHEY, CDR2 SMNVEV (reference sequence). V lost 6 bases, J lost 7 bases, and 6 bases lay in between. There are 11 residues in the CDR3. For the CDR3, the DNA is TGTGCCAGCAGAAATCGTGAAAAACTGTTTTTT. Its translation is CASRNREKLFF.

The chain carries TRBV19 and TRBJ1-5; TRBD1 matches 8 bases. This CDR3 is 17 amino acids long. The germline V gene encodes CDR1 LNHDA and CDR2 SQIVND (reference sequence). J gave up 2 bases and V 2 bases, and 8 bases lay outside the gene matches. The CDR3 region has the DNA TGTGCCAGTAGTATACGACAGGGGACACTTCGCAATCAGCCCCAGCATTTT. Translated: CASSIRQGTLRNQPQHF.

The genes are TRBV18 and TRBJ2-1, with a weak D call TRBD2 (5 bases). Germline CDR1 reads KGHSH; CDR2 reads LQKENI. CDR3 length equals 16 residues. V dropped 4 bases and J dropped 8 bases, with 21 bases sitting between them. The CDR3 is CASSLSLAPDGDEQFF. The CDR3 DNA follows: TGTGCCAGCTCACTGTCTCTAGCACCCGATGGCGATGAGCAGTTCTTC.

The chain combines TRBV30 with TRBJ1-4; perhaps TRBD1 as D (6 bases). V was cut by 4 bases and J by 7 bases, with 22 bases left in between. Germline CDR1 reads GTSNPN; CDR2 reads SVGIG (reference sequence). The length of the CDR3 is 16 residues. The CDR3 DNA reads TGTGCCTGGATGCTCGGAGGGGGGCGCGGGAGTGAAAAACTGTTTTTT. The encoded protein is CAWMLGGGRGSEKLFF.

The gene calls are TRBV11-2 and TRBJ2-7; D is possibly TRBD1 (5 bases). Germline CDR1 is SGHAT and CDR2 is FQNNGV. The CDR3 has 13 amino acids. The V gene lost 0 bases and the J gene lost 4 bases, with 7 bases spanning the gap. CDR3: CASSLEGVYEQYF. CDR3 in DNA: TGTGCCAGCAGCTTAGAAGGGGTATACGAGCAGTACTTC.

This chain links TRBV15 with TRBJ2-7, with TRBD2 as a possible D gene (5 bases). The V gene's germline CDR1 is LNHNV and CDR2 YYDKDF (reference sequence). The CDR3 has 14 amino acids. The germline V and J ends were trimmed by 0 bases and 7 bases, with 13 bases remaining between them. CDR3 sequence reads: CATSREGSGFEQYF. DNA of the CDR3: TGTGCCACCAGCAGAGAGGGGTCGGGGTTTGAGCAGTACTTC. Full variable domain (remainder filled in from reference TRBV15 and TRBJ2-7): DAMVIQNPRYQVTQFGKPVTLSCSQTLNHNVMYWYQQKSSQAPKLLFHYYDKDFNNEADTPDNFQSRRPNTSFCFLDIRSPGLGDTAMYLCATSREGSGFEQYFGPGTRLTVT.